The T cell receptor beta chain under discussion was sequenced for a study of shared T cell receptors in the human thymus (dated by TCRdb to the early 2020s). Regarding the complete study: The study examined how self-reactive, shared T-cell receptor alpha chains are generated in the human thymus.

The CDR3 starts with the cysteine, ends with the phenylalanine, and has 12 residues. Left in the record is the CDR3 DNA by itself, 36 bases read in frame from the first base. CDR1 and CDR2, looked up from the germline V gene, are SGHRS and YFSETQ. Cut back by 1 base and 5 bases, the V and J ends lie 6 bases apart. On this clone itself: It lacks a known antigen. The record has no base qualities; no much larger clone is one base away.

Library creation used the immunoSEQ multiplex PCR assay. Drawn from immuneACCESS, this table holds only the in-frame rearrangements with V and J called that TCRdb kept. Clones are partly lost; checked studies trace under half to an unresolved V gene and leave the rest unexplained. For this sample there are 550,000 to 800,000 clones; approximately 83% appear just once. Roughly 0.01% of the sample is held by the ten biggest clonotypes. The data were also submitted as part of a second study, on human thymus T cells. As the second publication notes: In Finland, the donors were immunologically healthy infants who were having open corrective cardiac surgery for congenital heart defects. The thymus tissue came from surgical resects taken out during corrective cardiac surgery. Usage of V and J gene segments appeared to be biased in both the thymic and the peripheral blood repertoires. The related research found that thymic TCR repertoires overlapped highly between unrelated individuals. The study used seven to nine infant thymus samples plus four related peripheral blood samples to characterize TCR alpha and beta repertoires. Donor ages ranged from about 6 to 250 days, and the cohort comprised 5 to 7 male and a couple of female infants. Thymocytes were freed from the tissue by mechanical means and kept at -70 degrees C as pellets of about 9-30 million cells. A QIAsymphony instrument was used to extract genomic DNA from the frozen cell pellets. The immunoSEQ multiplex PCR assay was used to amplify the TCRB and TCRAD loci from a standardized amount of quality-controlled genomic DNA. The amplicons covered the V(D)J region and were long enough to include the CDR3 and to identify the V and J genes. Amplicon sequencing was performed on an Illumina platform through the commercial immunoSEQ service. Primer bias and sequencing errors were corrected as previously described, and TCRAD and TCRB definitions were based on the IMGT database. Repertoires were analysed with immunoSEQ Analyzer 3.0 and VDJTools, covering basic statistics, V/J segment usage, diversity estimates, rarefaction and pairwise overlap. Diversity was estimated with Chao1, ChaoE, Efron-Thisted, Shannon and inverse Simpson indices, and also on datasets down-sampled to the smallest sample. Repertoire overlap was determined by strict matching of CDR3 nucleotide sequence, V gene and J gene, and Jaccard-based multidimensional scaling clustering was applied. On average, thymus samples yielded 750,000 to 1,000,000 unique TCRB clonotypes, whereas blood samples yielded about 84,000.

The material sequenced was thymocytes. The chain employs TRBV5-1 and TRBJ1-1, with the identity of the D gene unclear. The TCR comes from a girl less than two years old with a congenital heart defect. Donor details come from another sample of the same person, matched by shared clones. The nucleotide sequence reads as follows: TGCGCCAGCAGCTTGTCTAAGACTGAAGCTTTCTTT. It translates to CASSLSKTEAFF.